The source of this T cell receptor (beta chain) is a study of cytomegalovirus exposure and HLA in healthy donors (TCRdb year 2017). Concerning the study at large: An earlier analysis of approximately 640 of the donors reported approximately 300 Gb of sequence data and some 120 million unique TCR beta sequences from some 180 million T cells. The study combined high-throughput TCR immunosequencing, statistical association of individual TCRs with disease status, and machine learning to predict cytomegalovirus infection status. The study was designed to test whether signatures of past pathogen exposure could be identified by cataloging public T cell receptors. A later genetic analysis used genome-wide SNP genotypes for about 55% of the 666 donors, treating that subset as a discovery cohort. A separate validation cohort of over 95 different subjects was used in addition to the approximately 670-subject first cohort. Across under 500 genotyped donors of the cohort, an average of 235,054 unique TCR beta nucleotide sequences per donor were sequenced, and roughly a sixth of those sequences were non-productive. An earlier analysis of several hundred of the donors applied high-throughput TCR beta sequencing to assess whether each TCR beta V gene segment acted as functional or pseudogenic. The later analysis used no new phenotypic data to find candidate immune exposures, relying instead on TCR beta sequences and their occurrence across donors. The number of donors typed differed by locus, with roughly 629-640 for A, B, C, DRB1 and DQB1, 522 for DQA1, 600 to 610 for DPA1, and some 450 for DPB1. HLA typing included class I and class II loci at four-digit resolution. Every discovery cohort repertoire had been produced on one sequencing platform. Donor age, sex, ethnicity and CMV serostatus were collected together with the repertoire data. To study patterns of TCR occurrence, a later analysis re-analyzed previously published TCR beta repertoires from around 660 donors and added high-resolution HLA genotyping. The genetic ancestry cluster associated with self-reported Caucasian donors included about 81% of the roughly 380 genotyped donors. The T cell repertoires of 550 to 850 subjects were profiled by immunosequencing and related to cytomegalovirus serostatus. Because of strong linkage in the cohort, roughly five DR-DQ haplotypes were treated as single units for association and clustering. Approximately 300 gigabases of sequencing data and about 92 million unique TCR sequences made up an early release that covered about 640 HLA-typed donors.

The library was generated by the immunoSEQ multiplex PCR assay. A mixture of 60 forward primers for TCR Vbeta segments and 13 reverse primers for TCR Jbeta segments was used in the multiplex PCR. The CDR3 region of rearranged TCR beta genes was amplified from genomic DNA by a multiplex PCR assay. The amplified TCR beta libraries were sequenced on the Illumina HiSeq System as 87-base-pair reads. Turning to the authors' computational methods: Across the 600 to 700 repertoires, a later analysis counted 75 million to 90 million unique TCR beta chains, some 11 million of which were shared by at least two donors. A nearest-neighbor algorithm error-corrected the raw reads and collapsed the reads into unique sequences, merging closely related sequences to remove PCR and sequencing errors. Alignment of CDR3 sequences to IMGT reference sequences was used to assign V, D and J gene segments. For a sequence to be retained, at least a six-nucleotide match to both a V gene segment and a J gene segment was required. A rearrangement counted as productive if the CDR3 had no stop codons and remained in frame with V and J, and every other rearrangement counted as non-productive. CDR3 was defined by IMGT convention, running from the second conserved V-encoded cysteine to the conserved J-encoded phenylalanine. The earlier analysis of some 540 of the donors excluded any sequence lacking an unambiguous match to a single V gene segment. In an earlier analysis of several hundred of the donors, V segments were called functional above 56.7% productive rearrangements and were called segregating when the between-donor standard deviation exceeded 5%. A statistical classification framework was built to diagnose cytomegalovirus status from the catalog of TCR beta chain sequences. In a later analysis, TCR nucleotide sequences were compared against IMGT/GENE-DB human TR gene sequences so that V and J genes could be assigned. Using the TCRdist pipeline, a later analysis assigned CDR3 sequences along with most-parsimonious VDJ recombination scenarios. In a later analysis, every TCR beta chain was defined by the combination of its CDR3 amino acid sequence and its V-gene family, and reads without a unique V-gene family were dropped. A later analysis removed several hundred highly shared, low-generation-probability nucleotide sequences to deal with suspected cross-contamination and a sequencing artifact. In a later analysis, a clonal expansion index for each public chain was calculated from normalized within-repertoire ranks of inferred template counts. A later analysis computed generation probabilities with a VDJ recombination model fitted to out-of-frame rearrangements, and checked the results against IGoR. A later analysis scored TCR-TCR, TCR-HLA and TCR-CMV co-occurrence with hypergeometric tests, applying a repertoire-size bias correction to TCR pairs. False discovery rates were estimated in a later analysis by permuting HLA or CMV assignments 20 times. A later analysis grouped co-occurring TCRs with DBSCAN, adding TCRdist sequence similarity when clustering within HLA-allele-positive subsets. Co-occurrence clustering excluded repertoires with fewer than 30,000 or more than 120,000 public chains, plus five with anomalous nucleotide sharing. Not all clones reach the TCRdb copy of this immuneACCESS table, which keeps in-frame sequences only. Checked studies attribute under half of the gap to unresolved V genes and leave the rest unexplained. The V and J calls and clone size come from that table; D and trimming were worked out from the DNA. Recorded for this sample are roughly 120,000 clones; roughly 80% of them occurred a single time. Of the sample, around 3.7% falls within the top ten clones.

From the germline V gene, CDR1 is SGHAT and CDR2 is FQNNGV. Spanning cysteine to phenylalanine, the CDR3 consists of 15 amino acids. Only the CDR3 portion is preserved as DNA: 45 bases, with reading frame beginning at the first base. Trimming removed 5 bases from V and 6 bases from J; the gene matches leave 9 bases unexplained. The cohort was made up of 666 healthy bone marrow donors. At the time of sampling, every cohort member was nominally healthy, though immune exposures that went unrecorded were likely present. The donor was CMV seronegative and belonged to the group of over 350 seronegative cohort members. A peripheral blood sample was collected from each donor, and TCR beta sequencing was performed on peripheral blood mononuclear cells. The Qiagen DNeasy Blood Extraction Kit was used to extract genomic DNA from the blood cell samples. Points the paper makes about the study in general: Because counts were too low, some 16 rarely observed V segments, including chromosome 9 orphons, were excluded from the earlier analysis of 500 to 700 of the donors. The authors suggested that the approach could potentially be generalized to other disease states and immunological phenotypes. In a later analysis, HLA-associated TCR beta chains were found to be more clonally expanded and to have lower generation probabilities than equally common non-associated chains. Linkage disequilibrium might explain the correlated functional status among segregating V segments, but an unknown experimental factor could not be excluded. Because some donors lacked HLA typing at each locus, the association tests relied only on the typed subset. Broadly in line with IMGT annotations, most TCR beta V segments showed up in productive rearrangements about 87% or about 30% of the time in an earlier analysis of around 600 of the donors. In both the original and validation cohorts, the classifier was reported to diagnose cytomegalovirus status with high specificity and sensitivity. A later analysis reported that several top co-occurrence clusters appeared linked to parvovirus B19, influenza, CMV and Epstein-Barr virus. Compared with the roughly 670-donor mean, donors in an Asian-associated ancestry cluster had fewer N-insertions in productive TCRs, according to a later genetic analysis. Most TCR sequences were observed very rarely across donors, whereas some public TCRs were present in many individuals. In the study, 150 to 200 TCR beta chains were listed as associated with cytomegalovirus. A later analysis found that most CMV-associated TCR beta chains appeared HLA-restricted, with HLA associations seemingly driven largely by CMV exposure. For the cohort, immune exposure information was limited to CMV serostatus. The presence/absence analyses assumed that sequencing depth was roughly uniform across donors, and that assumption may not be true. V-gene and J-gene trimming of TCR beta chains was associated with a missense DCLRE1C variant in a later genetic analysis, and the association was replicated in an independent cohort. Some IMGT-functional V segments, including TRBV6-2 and TRBV6-3, could not be distinguished by the 87-base-pair reads and were therefore excluded. When HLA alleles, especially DR and DQ, strongly co-occurred, TCR associations were difficult to assign to individual alleles. In a later analysis, 15,000 to 20,000 TCR beta sequences were associated with specific HLA alleles at a false discovery rate of 0.05. In a later analysis, TCR association rates were found to vary across HLA loci, with the most associated TCRs seen for DRB1 alleles and the fewest for HLA-C alleles. Three of the identified cytomegalovirus-associated TCR beta chains were confirmed in vitro to be specific for cytomegalovirus antigens. A further reported finding was that TCR beta sequences accurately predicted the HLA-A and HLA-B alleles for most subjects in the first cohort. The sequencing pipeline was judged likely to have produced a cluster of highly shared sequence variants as a technical artifact. Only TCR beta chains were sequenced in this cohort, and the absence of alpha or paired-chain data limited detectable features.

Details on this clone: This clone's antigen is unknown. No base-level quality is on record; no much larger clone is a single base apart.

The sample taken for sequencing was PBMCs. The source of this sequence is a middle-aged woman in good health and CMV-seronegative. The chain couples TRBV11-2 to TRBJ2-1; TRBD2 matches 8 bases in the middle. The DNA is TGTGCCAGCAGCCCGGTCAGGACTAGCAGCAATGAGCAGTTCTTC. It translates as CASSPVRTSSNEQFF.